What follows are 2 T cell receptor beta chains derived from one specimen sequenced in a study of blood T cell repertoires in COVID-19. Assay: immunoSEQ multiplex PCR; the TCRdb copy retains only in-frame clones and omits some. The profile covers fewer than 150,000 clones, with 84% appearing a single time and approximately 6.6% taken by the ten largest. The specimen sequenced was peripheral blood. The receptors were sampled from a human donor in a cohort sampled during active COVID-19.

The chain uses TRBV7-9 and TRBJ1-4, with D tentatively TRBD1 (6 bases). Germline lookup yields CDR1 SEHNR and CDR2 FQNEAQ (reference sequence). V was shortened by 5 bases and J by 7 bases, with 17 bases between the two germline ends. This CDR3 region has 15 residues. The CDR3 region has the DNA TGTGCCAGCAGCCCCCTCCAGGGGTTCAGTGAAAAACTGTTTTTT. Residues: CASSPLQGFSEKLFF. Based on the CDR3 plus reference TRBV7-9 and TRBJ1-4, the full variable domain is DTGVSQNPRHKITKRGQNVTFRCDPISEHNRLYWYRQTLGQGPEFLTYFQNEAQLEKSRLLSDRFSAERPKGSFSTLEIQRTEQGDSAMYLCASSPLQGFSEKLFFGSGTQLSVL.

The CDR3 DNA is TGTGCCAGCAGGGTGTCCCGGGACAGTTTTACCATATATTTT. The encoded protein is CASRVSRDSFTIYF. The gene calls are TRBV2 and TRBJ1-3, with 7 positions matching TRBD1. The CDR3 is 14 residues long. V was clipped by 6 bases and J by 10 bases; unmatched bases: 12. The V gene's germline CDR1 is SNHLY and CDR2 FYNNEI.